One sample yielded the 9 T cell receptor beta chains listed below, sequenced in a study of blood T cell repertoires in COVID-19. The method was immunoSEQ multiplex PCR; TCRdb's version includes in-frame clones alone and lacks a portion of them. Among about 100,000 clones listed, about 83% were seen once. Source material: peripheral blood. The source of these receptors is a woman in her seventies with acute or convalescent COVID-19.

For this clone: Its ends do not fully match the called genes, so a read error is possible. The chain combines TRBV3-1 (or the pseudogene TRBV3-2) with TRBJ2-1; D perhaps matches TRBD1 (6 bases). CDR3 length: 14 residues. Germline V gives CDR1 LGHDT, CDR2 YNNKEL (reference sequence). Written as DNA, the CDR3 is TGTGCCAGCAGCCAAGATTTTTCGGCAAGACAGGCTGTCTTC. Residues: CASSQDFSARQAVF.

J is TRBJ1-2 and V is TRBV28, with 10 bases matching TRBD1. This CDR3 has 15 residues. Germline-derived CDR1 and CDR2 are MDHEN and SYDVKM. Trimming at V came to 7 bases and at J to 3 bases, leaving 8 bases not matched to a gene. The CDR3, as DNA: TGTGCCAGCAAACCTTCCGGGACAGGGGACTATGGCTACACCTTC. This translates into CASKPSGTGDYGYTF.

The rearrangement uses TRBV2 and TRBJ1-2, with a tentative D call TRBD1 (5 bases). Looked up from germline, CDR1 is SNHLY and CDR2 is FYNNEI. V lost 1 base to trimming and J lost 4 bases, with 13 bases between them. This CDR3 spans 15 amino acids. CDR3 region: CASSEGGRAFYGYTF. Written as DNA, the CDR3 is TGTGCCAGCAGTGAAGGGGGCAGGGCCTTCTATGGCTACACCTTC.

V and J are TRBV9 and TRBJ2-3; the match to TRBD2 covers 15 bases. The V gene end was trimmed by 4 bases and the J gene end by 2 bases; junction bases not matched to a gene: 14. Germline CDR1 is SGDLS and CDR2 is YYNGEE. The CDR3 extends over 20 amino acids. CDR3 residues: CASSPKKLGLAGGSTDTQYF. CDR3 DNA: TGTGCCAGCAGCCCAAAAAAACTAGGACTAGCGGGGGGGTCCACAGATACGCAGTATTTT.

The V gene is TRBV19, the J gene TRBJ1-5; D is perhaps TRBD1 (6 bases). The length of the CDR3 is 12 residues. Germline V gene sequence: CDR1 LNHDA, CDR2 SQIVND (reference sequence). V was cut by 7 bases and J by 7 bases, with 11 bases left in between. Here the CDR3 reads CASIGQLQPQHF. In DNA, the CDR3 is TGTGCCAGTATCGGACAGCTACAGCCCCAGCATTTT.

CDR3 coding DNA: TGTGCCAGTAGTCCGCGTCAGCGGGACGGGAAAGATACGCAGTATTTT. Encoded protein: CASSPRQRDGKDTQYF. The V gene is TRBV19, the J gene TRBJ2-3; the match to TRBD2 covers 7 bases. The CDR3 sequence is 16 residues long. Germline values: CDR1 LNHDA, CDR2 SQIVND (reference sequence). Trimming cost V 5 bases and J 5 bases; bases outside gene matches: 13.

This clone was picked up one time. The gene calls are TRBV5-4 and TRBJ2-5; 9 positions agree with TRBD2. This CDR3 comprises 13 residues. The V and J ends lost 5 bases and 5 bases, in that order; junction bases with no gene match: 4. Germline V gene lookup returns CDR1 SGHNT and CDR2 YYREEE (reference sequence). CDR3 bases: TGTGCCAGCAGGATTAGCGGGAGCGAGACCCAGTACTTC. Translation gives CASRISGSETQYF.

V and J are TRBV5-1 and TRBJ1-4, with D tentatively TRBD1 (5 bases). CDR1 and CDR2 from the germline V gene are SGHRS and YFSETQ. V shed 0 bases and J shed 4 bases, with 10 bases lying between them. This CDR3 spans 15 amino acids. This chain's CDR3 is CASSLVGAVNEKLFF. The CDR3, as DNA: TGCGCCAGCAGCTTGGTTGGGGCTGTTAATGAAAAACTGTTTTTT.

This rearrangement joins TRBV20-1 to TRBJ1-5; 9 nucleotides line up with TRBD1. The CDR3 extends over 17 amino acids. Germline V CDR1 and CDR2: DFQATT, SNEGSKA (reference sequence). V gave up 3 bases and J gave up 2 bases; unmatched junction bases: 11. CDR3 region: CSASTGQGLWGNQPQHF. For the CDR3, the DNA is TGCAGTGCTAGTACGGGACAGGGCCTTTGGGGCAATCAGCCCCAGCATTTT.